A single T cell receptor (beta chain) is shown here with its context. The data were taken from a study of blood T cell repertoires in COVID-19. Study in general: Nucleic acid was either cDNA or gDNA, and it came from T cells, B-cell-depleted T cells, or PBMCs.

Original processing methods: Counts of nucleated cells, estimated from reference gene primer amplification, were obtained. The repertoire was sequenced with immunoSEQ multiplex PCR; TCRdb's copy has only in-frame clones and lacks some. V, J and clone size are those of that table, while D and trimming were read from the DNA. The table records fewer than 10,000 clones, approximately 87% of them present only once. V lost 10 bases and J lost 2, with 12 bases in between. CDR3 length: 12 amino acids. V and J are TRBV5-3 and TRBJ1-2; maybe TRBD1 (5 bases). TRBV5-3 carries the ORF label, with uncertain function. The sequenced material came from peripheral blood. This clonotype was sampled from a man between 60 and 70 years old with acute or convalescent COVID-19. For the CDR3, the DNA is TGTGCCCTCTGCCAGGGCAACTATGGCTACACCTTC. It codes for CALCQGNYGYTF.